The rows below give T cell receptor beta chains drawn from one sample of a study of blood T cell repertoires in COVID-19. Sequencing used immunoSEQ multiplex PCR; TCRdb keeps in-frame clones, though not all of them. The sample yields about 150,000 clones, roughly 85% seen once. The specimen sequenced was PBMCs or T cells enriched from blood (not recorded which). The origin of the receptors is a woman in her 70s in a cohort exposed to, infected with or recovered from COVID-19 (not recorded which). Both conserved end residues are part of each CDR3. Each record gives: V gene, clone size, D gene, CDR3 length, J gene, CDR3 DNA, CDR3 protein. D genes are given only for firm matches. Clone size is shown for a subset of rows, as once, few, many or a class of expanded clone.

V gene: TRBV19; clone size: few; D gene: TRBD2; CDR3 length: 15; J gene: TRBJ2-2; CDR3 DNA: TGTGCCAGTAGTGGACTAGCGGTTAACACCGGGGAGCTGTTTTTT; CDR3 protein: CASSGLAVNTGELFF
V gene: TRBV6-5; clone size: NA; D gene: TRBD1; CDR3 length: 15; J gene: TRBJ2-7; CDR3 DNA: TGTGCCAGCAACAAGGGGACAGGGAGTACCTACGAGCAGTACTTC; CDR3 protein: CASNKGTGSTYEQYF
V gene: TRBV5-1; clone size: NA; D gene: NA; CDR3 length: 16; J gene: TRBJ2-3; CDR3 DNA: TGCGCCAGCAGCCTGGGGGCCCAGCTCGGTACAGATACGCAGTATTTT; CDR3 protein: CASSLGAQLGTDTQYF
V gene: TRBV12-3/TRBV12-4; clone size: NA; D gene: TRBD1; CDR3 length: 12; J gene: TRBJ2-1; CDR3 DNA: TGTGCCAGCAGTTATACAGGGGGTGAGCAGTTCTTC; CDR3 protein: CASSYTGGEQFF
V gene: TRBV19; clone size: NA; D gene: TRBD1; CDR3 length: 13; J gene: TRBJ2-1; CDR3 DNA: TGTGCCAGTAGTACTACAGGGGGCGGTGAGCAGTTCTTC; CDR3 protein: CASSTTGGGEQFF
V gene: TRBV5-1; clone size: NA; D gene: TRBD2; CDR3 length: 16; J gene: TRBJ2-2; CDR3 DNA: TGCGCCAGCAGCATTACTAGCGGGAGGACTCCCGGGGAGCTGTTTTTT; CDR3 protein: CASSITSGRTPGELFF
V gene: TRBV9; clone size: NA; D gene: NA; CDR3 length: 15; J gene: TRBJ2-1; CDR3 DNA: TGTGCCAGCAGCGGGACAGCGAGCTCCTACAATGAGCAGTTCTTC; CDR3 protein: CASSGTASSYNEQFF
V gene: TRBV9; clone size: NA; D gene: NA; CDR3 length: 14; J gene: TRBJ1-3; CDR3 DNA: TGTGCCAGCAGCGTAGGACAGGAGATAAACACCATATATTTT; CDR3 protein: CASSVGQEINTIYF
V gene: TRBV28; clone size: NA; D gene: NA; CDR3 length: 15; J gene: TRBJ2-7; CDR3 DNA: TGTGCCAGCAGCCCCACCGGGACATATGAATACGAGCAGTACTTC; CDR3 protein: CASSPTGTYEYEQYF
V gene: TRBV7-8; clone size: NA; D gene: NA; CDR3 length: 16; J gene: TRBJ2-6; CDR3 DNA: TGTGCCAGCAGCTTAGTGGGCTTATCTGGGGCCAACGTCCTGACTTTC; CDR3 protein: CASSLVGLSGANVLTF
V gene: TRBV18; clone size: NA; D gene: NA; CDR3 length: 15; J gene: TRBJ1-3; CDR3 DNA: TGTGCCAGCTCACCGGAAAACAGGGTTGGAAACACCATATATTTT; CDR3 protein: CASSPENRVGNTIYF
V gene: TRBV2; clone size: NA; D gene: NA; CDR3 length: 17; J gene: TRBJ2-5; CDR3 DNA: TGTGCCAGCAGTGAAGTTAGTGCGGGATCAAACGGCCAGACCCAGTACTTC; CDR3 protein: CASSEVSAGSNGQTQYF
V gene: TRBV5-1; clone size: NA; D gene: NA; CDR3 length: 17; J gene: TRBJ1-1; CDR3 DNA: TGCGCCAGCAGCTTGAATCCAGGGTCTGTTCGGTCCACTGAAGCTTTCTTT; CDR3 protein: CASSLNPGSVRSTEAFF
V gene: TRBV18; clone size: NA; D gene: TRBD2; CDR3 length: 14; J gene: TRBJ2-5; CDR3 DNA: TGTGCCAGCTCACCGAGCCTAGCGGAAGAGACCCAGTACTTC; CDR3 protein: CASSPSLAEETQYF
V gene: TRBV20-1; clone size: NA; D gene: NA; CDR3 length: 11; J gene: TRBJ2-7; CDR3 DNA: TGCAGTGCTTCTTCGGTCTACGAGCAGTACTTC; CDR3 protein: CSASSVYEQYF
V gene: TRBV5-1; clone size: NA; D gene: NA; CDR3 length: 14; J gene: TRBJ2-7; CDR3 DNA: TGCGCCAGCAGCTTGAGTGGGGGCGTCTACGAGCAGTACTTC; CDR3 protein: CASSLSGGVYEQYF
V gene: TRBV30; clone size: NA; D gene: TRBD2; CDR3 length: 15; J gene: TRBJ2-1; CDR3 DNA: TGTGCCTGGAGTGGGACTAGCGGGAGGGCGGATGAGCAGTTCTTC; CDR3 protein: CAWSGTSGRADEQFF
V gene: TRBV15; clone size: NA; D gene: TRBD2; CDR3 length: 15; J gene: TRBJ2-7; CDR3 DNA: TGTGCCACCAGCATCGGGACTAGCGGGAACTACGAGCAGTACTTC; CDR3 protein: CATSIGTSGNYEQYF
V gene: TRBV9; clone size: few; D gene: TRBD2; CDR3 length: 17; J gene: TRBJ2-2; CDR3 DNA: TGTGCCAGCAGCGTAGCTCAGACTAGCGGGTCCACCGGGGAGCTGTTTTTT; CDR3 protein: CASSVAQTSGSTGELFF
V gene: TRBV27; clone size: NA; D gene: TRBD2; CDR3 length: 15; J gene: TRBJ2-3; CDR3 DNA: TGTGCCAGCAGCCGTAAGACTAGCGTGGCAGATACGCAGTATTTT; CDR3 protein: CASSRKTSVADTQYF
V gene: TRBV7-2; clone size: NA; D gene: TRBD2; CDR3 length: 17; J gene: TRBJ2-2; CDR3 DNA: TGTGCCAGCAGCCCAGGGAGGGCGGTCGCGAACACCGGGGAGCTGTTTTTT; CDR3 protein: CASSPGRAVANTGELFF
V gene: TRBV6-1; clone size: NA; D gene: NA; CDR3 length: 14; J gene: TRBJ1-2; CDR3 DNA: TGTGCCAGCAGTGAGGGCGGGCGTGGGTATGGCTACACCTTC; CDR3 protein: CASSEGGRGYGYTF
V gene: TRBV12-5; clone size: NA; D gene: NA; CDR3 length: 14; J gene: TRBJ1-4; CDR3 DNA: TGTGCTAGTGGCCTGGACAGCTCTAATGAAAAACTGTTTTTT; CDR3 protein: CASGLDSSNEKLFF
V gene: TRBV27; clone size: few; D gene: NA; CDR3 length: 15; J gene: TRBJ2-7; CDR3 DNA: TGTGCCAGCAGTCCTTCAAGACAGGCCTTTGGGGAGCAGTACTTC; CDR3 protein: CASSPSRQAFGEQYF
V gene: TRBV27; clone size: NA; D gene: NA; CDR3 length: 15; J gene: TRBJ2-1; CDR3 DNA: TGTGCCAGCAGTTCTCAGGGCCCGCCGTACAATGAGCAGTTCTTC; CDR3 protein: CASSSQGPPYNEQFF
V gene: TRBV28; clone size: NA; D gene: TRBD1; CDR3 length: 18; J gene: TRBJ2-7; CDR3 DNA: TGTGCCAGCAGCCCACTCGGGACAGGGGGCACGAGATCCTACGAGCAGTACTTC; CDR3 protein: CASSPLGTGGTRSYEQYF
V gene: TRBV20-1; clone size: NA; D gene: NA; CDR3 length: 11; J gene: TRBJ2-5; CDR3 DNA: TGCAGTGCTAGCGGGAGCCAGACCCAGTACTTC; CDR3 protein: CSASGSQTQYF